This TCR beta chain was identified during a study of post-analysis software for immune sequencing data. Points from the study as a whole: Controls had lower frequencies than patients of a handful of TRBV segments, which included TRBV5-6, TRBV5-1 and TRBV20-1. Samples prepared in the same batch strongly co-clustered by F measure. Controls' normalized Chao1 diversity significantly exceeded that of multiple sclerosis patients.

Regarding this clonotype: The antigen is undetermined.

Unique molecular identifiers had been added to the TCR beta cDNA libraries. Input amounts of 1 to 10 million T cells were used. These gave approximately 500,000 cDNA molecules, so each molecule approximated one T cell. TCRdb processed the PCR reads anew with MiXCR; each CDR3 protein has one entry. Among roughly 150,000 distinct CDR3 sequences listed, about 36% were seen once. The CDR3 covers 16 residues. V was pared by 1 base and J by 9 bases, with 22 bases between. CDR1 DFQATT and CDR2 SNEGSKA come from the germline V gene (reference sequence). This clonotype was sampled from a girl under 18 with multiple sclerosis. This rearrangement joins TRBV20-1 to TRBJ2-1; D might be TRBD2 (5 bases). The specimen comprised blood, sampled after autologous hematopoietic stem cell transplantation. This CDR3 is CSARVGERPAVSEQFF. The DNA of the CDR3 is TGCAGTGCTAGAGTCGGGGAGAGACCAGCGGTCAGTGAGCAGTTCTTC.